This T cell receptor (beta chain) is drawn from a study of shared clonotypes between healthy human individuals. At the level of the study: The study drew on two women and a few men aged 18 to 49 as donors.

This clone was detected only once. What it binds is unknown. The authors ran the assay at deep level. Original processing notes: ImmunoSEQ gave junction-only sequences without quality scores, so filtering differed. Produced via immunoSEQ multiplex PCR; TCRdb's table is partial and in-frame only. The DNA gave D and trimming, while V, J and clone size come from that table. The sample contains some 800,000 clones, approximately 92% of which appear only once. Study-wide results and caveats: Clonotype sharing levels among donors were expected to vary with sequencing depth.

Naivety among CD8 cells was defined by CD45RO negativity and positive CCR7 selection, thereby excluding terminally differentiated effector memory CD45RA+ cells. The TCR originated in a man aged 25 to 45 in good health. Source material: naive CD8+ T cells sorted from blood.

The CDR3 spells CASSQETAGGRYEQYF. CDR3 nucleotide sequence: TGCGCCAGCAGCCAAGAGACCGCGGGGGGTCGCTACGAGCAGTACTTC. This chain joins TRBV4-1 and TRBJ2-7, with 8 bases that match TRBD2. Germline CDR1 MGHRA, CDR2 YSYEKL. V shed 0 bases, J shed 3 bases, and the junction held 7 bases outside the gene matches. This CDR3 has 16 residues.